The source of this T cell receptor beta chain is a study of blood T cell repertoires in COVID-19. The V gene's germline CDR1 is SGHNT and CDR2 YYREEE (reference sequence). The CDR3 loop spans 17 amino acids. The V and J ends lost 1 base and 0 bases respectively, with 11 bases between them. The repertoire was sequenced with immunoSEQ multiplex PCR; TCRdb's copy has only in-frame clones and lacks some. Here the sample spans approximately 70,000 clones, about nine tenths being singletons. Sample: peripheral blood. The rearrangement links TRBV5-4 to TRBJ1-6, with unresolved D. This sequence originates from a man in his fifties or sixties with active COVID-19. DNA for the CDR3: TGTGCCAGCAGCTTGCTGTATTCGGGCTCCTATAATTCACCCCTCCACTTT. It encodes CASSLLYSGSYNSPLHF.